This passage covers 18 T cell receptor beta chains from one sample sequenced in a study. Treg sorting used a CD4+CD25+CD127-/low gate. Using its own MiXCR run on the 5' RACE reads, TCRdb lists one record per CDR3 protein. In the table there are fewer than 12,000 distinct CDR3 sequences, under 20% of which are singletons. Sequencing was performed on Tregs sorted from a lymph node. All receptors derive from a female donor with breast cancer.

On this clonotype itself: A read error is likely, as this CDR3 ends without the conserved phenylalanine or tryptophan. Here the CDR3 reads CGCTSGRLGNEQFS. CDR3 sequence (DNA): TGCGGTTGCACAAGCGGGAGATTGGGCAATGAGCAGTTCTCC. The V and J genes are TRBV20-1 and TRBJ2-1, with 8 bases lining up with TRBD2. This CDR3 contains 14 residues. The germline CDR1 and CDR2 sequences are DFQATT and SNEGSKA (reference sequence).

This clonotype showed up just a few times. The chain carries TRBV5-1 and TRBJ2-3; 13 bases map to TRBD2. The CDR3 is 16 amino acids. Germline V gene lookup returns CDR1 SGHRS and CDR2 YFSETQ. V lost 4 bases and J lost 1; bases outside the gene matches: 3. This CDR3 reads CASSPGTSGGTDTQYF. The CDR3 DNA is TGCGCCAGCAGCCCGGGGACTAGCGGGGGCACAGATACGCAGTATTTT.

In regard to this clonotype: A single base separates this from a much larger clone, so it may be a read error. The rearrangement links TRBV28 to TRBJ2-1, with a possible D match to TRBD2 (5 bases). From germline, CDR1 is MDHEN and CDR2 SYDVKM. CDR3 length equals 14 residues. V was trimmed by 6 bases and J by 5 bases, leaving 14 bases between them. The CDR3 DNA is TGTGCCAGCAGACCTAGCCCTTCACACAATGAGCAGTTCTTC. Its translation is CASRPSPSHNEQFF.

By frequency in the sample, this clonotype is medium-sized (0.01 to 0.1%). The chain has TRBV29-1 and TRBJ2-1, with 14 bases identical to TRBD2. J was trimmed by 9 bases and V by 7 bases; bases with no gene match: 11. The CDR3 spans 15 residues. Germline V gene lookup returns CDR1 SQVTM and CDR2 ANQGSEA. Here the CDR3 DNA reads TGCAGCGCGAACGGGACTAGCGGGAGATTTGGTGAGCAGTTCTTC. It specifies CSANGTSGRFGEQFF.

CDR3 nucleotides: TGTGCCAGCAGCTGGGACAGGGGACACGAGCAGTACTTC. Translation gives CASSWDRGHEQYF. The rearrangement joins TRBV3-1 to TRBJ2-7, with 10 bases aligning to TRBD1. CDR1 LGHDT and CDR2 YNNKEL come from the germline V gene (reference sequence). The CDR3 has 13 amino acids. Trimming removed 5 bases from V and 5 bases from J; junction bases left unmatched: 3.

The chain employs TRBV6-4 and TRBJ2-7; 9 bases line up with TRBD1. In germline, CDR1 is MRHNA, CDR2 SNTAGT. V lost 5 bases and J lost 4; bases outside the gene matches: 12. The CDR3 sequence is 16 residues long. The CDR3: CASSLIGQGSLYEQYF. For the CDR3, the DNA is TGTGCCAGCAGTCTGATCGGACAGGGGAGTCTGTACGAGCAGTACTTC.

This clonotype was detected a few times. The V call is TRBV20-1, the J call TRBJ2-7, with 10 nucleotides matching TRBD1. This CDR3 region has 14 residues. J gave up 2 bases and V 6 bases, and 7 bases lay outside the gene matches. Germline V CDR1 and CDR2: DFQATT, SNEGSKA (reference sequence). Here the CDR3 reads CSAPDRGGPYEQYF. The CDR3, as DNA: TGCAGTGCCCCGGACAGGGGGGGTCCCTACGAGCAGTACTTC.

This clonotype is judged medium-sized (0.01 to 0.1%). The CDR3 nucleotides are TGTGCCAGCAGCTTAGTCAGGGAGGAGGGCTACACCTTC. Encoded protein: CASSLVREEGYTF. V usage is TRBV7-8 and J usage is TRBJ1-2; D possibly corresponds to TRBD1 (5 bases). Deletions cut 1 base from V and 8 bases from J, with 11 bases between. Per germline, CDR1 SGHVS and CDR2 FQNEAQ. CDR3 size: 13 residues. The whole variable domain, filled in from reference TRBV7-8 and TRBJ1-2, reads GAGVSQSPRYKVAKRGQDVALRCDPISGHVSLFWYQQALGQGPEFLTYFQNEAQLDKSGLPSDRFFAERPEGSVSTLKIQRTQQEDSAVYLCASSLVREEGYTFGSGTRLTVV.

This clonotype counts as medium-sized. V usage is TRBV5-1 and J usage is TRBJ2-1; 9 bases are a match to TRBD1. This CDR3 contains 15 residues. Looked up from germline, CDR1 is SGHRS and CDR2 is YFSETQ. V shed 5 bases, J shed 3 bases, and the junction held 6 bases outside the gene matches. This CDR3 reads CASSPGTGLYNEQFF. The CDR3 DNA follows: TGCGCCAGCAGTCCCGGGACAGGGCTCTACAATGAGCAGTTCTTC. Using reference TRBV5-1 and TRBJ2-1 for the parts outside the CDR3, the full variable domain is KAGVTQTPRYLIKTRGQQVTLSCSPISGHRSVSWYQQTPGQGLQFLFEYFSETQRNKGNFPGRFSGRQFSNSRSEMNVSTLELGDSALYLCASSPGTGLYNEQFFGPGTRLTVL.

In its sample, this clonotype is medium-sized (0.01 to 0.1%). The chain uses TRBV29-1 and TRBJ2-3, with TRBD2 matching 11 bases. The CDR3 covers 14 residues. After removal of 4 bases from V and 4 bases from J, the junction contained 4 bases not matched to a gene. Germline assignment: CDR1 SQVTM and CDR2 ANQGSEA. CDR3 DNA: TGCAGCGTTGTAGCGGGAGGGCCGTCAGATACGCAGTATTTT. Translated: CSVVAGGPSDTQYF.

The chain couples TRBV15 to TRBJ1-6; 7 positions agree with TRBD1. Trimming cost V 0 bases and J 11 bases; bases outside gene matches: 10. The CDR3 totals 16 residues. The germline gives CDR1 LNHNV, CDR2 YYDKDF (reference sequence). The CDR3 loop reads CATSRDRTGFRPPLHF. CDR3 coding DNA: TGTGCCACCAGCAGAGATAGGACAGGCTTCAGACCACCCCTCCACTTT.

This clonotype is categorized as medium-sized (0.01 to 0.1%). The chain links TRBV5-1 to TRBJ1-5; 7 bases line up with TRBD1. This CDR3 has 14 amino acids. Germline V gene lookup returns CDR1 SGHRS and CDR2 YFSETQ. After removal of 3 bases from V and 2 bases from J, the junction contained 2 bases not matched to a gene. CDR3 region: CASSYTGGNQPQHF. The CDR3 region has the DNA TGCGCCAGCAGCTATACAGGGGGCAATCAGCCCCAGCATTTT. Full variable domain (missing parts from reference TRBV5-1 and TRBJ1-5): KAGVTQTPRYLIKTRGQQVTLSCSPISGHRSVSWYQQTPGQGLQFLFEYFSETQRNKGNFPGRFSGRQFSNSRSEMNVSTLELGDSALYLCASSYTGGNQPQHFGDGTRLSIL.

This clonotype was found many times. This chain connects TRBV19 to TRBJ2-3, with TRBD1 matching 9 bases. This CDR3 is 12 amino acids long. Germline V gene sequence: CDR1 LNHDA, CDR2 SQIVND (reference sequence). With 11 bases clipped from V and 3 bases from J, the junction kept 3 bases outside the gene matches. The CDR3 DNA follows: TGTGCCGTAGGACAGGGGACAGATACGCAGTATTTT. Translation gives CAVGQGTDTQYF.

To note about this clonotype: Germline is not matched at one junction end, which may reflect a read error. The rearrangement uses TRBV7-7 and TRBJ1-1, with D perhaps matching TRBD1 (5 bases). The CDR3 consists of 15 residues. Germline CDR1 and CDR2: SSHAT and FNYEAQ (reference sequence). For the CDR3, the DNA is TGTGCTAGCAGCCCAAACACCGGGGCATTAGCTGAAGCTTTCTTT. The encoded protein is CASSPNTGALAEAFF.

This clonotype was seen just once. Written as DNA, the CDR3 is TGTGCCAGCAGCAAATGGGCAGGGGAAACCTACAATGAGCAGTTCTTC. Protein sequence: CASSKWAGETYNEQFF. The chain carries TRBV21-1 and TRBJ2-1; no check of the table's D call, TRBD1, against the DNA was made. TRBV21-1 is a pseudogene locus. The CDR3 loop spans 16 amino acids.

Ten or more counts support this clonotype. Since a much larger clone is just one base distant, this may be a read error. V is TRBV11-1 and J is TRBJ2-3; no clear D. V was shortened by 2 bases and J by 4 bases, with 1 base between the two germline ends. CDR1 and CDR2 (germline): SGHAT, FQDESV (reference sequence). The CDR3 loop spans 11 amino acids. CDR3 protein: CASSLSDTQYF. CDR3 in DNA: TGTGCCAGCAGCTTATCAGATACGCAGTATTTT.

Within the sample, this clonotype is medium-sized. Here the CDR3 DNA reads TGCAGCGTTGAAGGGGCTGGGGCCAACGTCCTGACTTTC. Translated, it gives CSVEGAGANVLTF. The chain recombines TRBV29-1 with TRBJ2-6; D gene unclear. V was cut by 1 base and J by 2 bases, with 3 bases left in between. The CDR3 is 13 residues long. Per germline, CDR1 SQVTM and CDR2 ANQGSEA.

This clonotype has at least ten counts. The CDR3 sequence is CASSFSLAPSTDTQYF. The CDR3 DNA sequence: TGTGCCAGCAGCTTTAGCCTAGCGCCCAGCACAGATACGCAGTATTTT. This sequence joins TRBV7-2 and TRBJ2-3; TRBD2 might be the D (6 bases). Germline values: CDR1 SGHTA, CDR2 FQGNSA. The CDR3 runs to 16 residues. V was trimmed by 3 bases and J by 0 bases, leaving 13 bases between them. Full variable domain (outside the CDR3, taken from reference TRBV7-2 and TRBJ2-3): GAGVSQSPSNKVTEKGKDVELRCDPISGHTALYWYRQSLGQGLEFLIYFQGNSAPDKSGLPSDRFSAERTGGSVSTLTIQRTQQEDSAVYLCASSFSLAPSTDTQYFGPGTRLTVL.